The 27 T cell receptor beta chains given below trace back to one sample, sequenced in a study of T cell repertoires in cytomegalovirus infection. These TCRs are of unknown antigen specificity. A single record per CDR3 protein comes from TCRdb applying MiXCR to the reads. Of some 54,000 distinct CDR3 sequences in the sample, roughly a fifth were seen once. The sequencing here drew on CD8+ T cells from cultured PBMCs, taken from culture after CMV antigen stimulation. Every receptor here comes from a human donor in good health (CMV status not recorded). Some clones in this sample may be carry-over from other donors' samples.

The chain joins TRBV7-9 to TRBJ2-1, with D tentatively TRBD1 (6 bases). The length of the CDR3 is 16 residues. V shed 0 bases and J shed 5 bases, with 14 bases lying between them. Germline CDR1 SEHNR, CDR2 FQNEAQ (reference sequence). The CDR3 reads CASSLAGQGTNNEQFF. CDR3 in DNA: TGTGCCAGCAGCTTAGCAGGTCAGGGGACGAACAATGAGCAGTTCTTC.

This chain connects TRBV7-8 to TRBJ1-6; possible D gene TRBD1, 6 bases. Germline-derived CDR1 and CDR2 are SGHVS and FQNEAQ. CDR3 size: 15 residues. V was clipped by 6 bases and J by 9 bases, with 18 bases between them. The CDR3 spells CASSPGPGAGSPLHF. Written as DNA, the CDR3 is TGTGCCAGCAGTCCTGGACCGGGGGCTGGTTCACCCCTCCACTTT.

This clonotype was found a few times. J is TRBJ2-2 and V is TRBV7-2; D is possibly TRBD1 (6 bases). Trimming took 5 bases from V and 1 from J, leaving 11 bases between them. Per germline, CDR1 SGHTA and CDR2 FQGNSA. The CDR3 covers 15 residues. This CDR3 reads CASSIPGQNTGELFF. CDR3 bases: TGTGCCAGCAGCATACCGGGACAGAACACCGGGGAGCTGTTTTTT.

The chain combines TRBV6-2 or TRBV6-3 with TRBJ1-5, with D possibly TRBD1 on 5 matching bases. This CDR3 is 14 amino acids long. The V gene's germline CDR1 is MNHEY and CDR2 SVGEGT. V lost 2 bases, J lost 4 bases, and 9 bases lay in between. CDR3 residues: CASSYAGLNQPQHF. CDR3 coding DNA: TGTGCCAGCAGTTACGCAGGGTTGAATCAGCCCCAGCATTTT.

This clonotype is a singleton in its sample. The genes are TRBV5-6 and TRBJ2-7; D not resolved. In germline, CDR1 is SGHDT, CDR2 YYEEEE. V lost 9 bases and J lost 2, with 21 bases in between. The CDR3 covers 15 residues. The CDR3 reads CAIRLFTGRPYEQYF. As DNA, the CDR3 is TGTGCCATCCGCTTGTTTACCGGGCGCCCCTACGAGCAGTACTTC.

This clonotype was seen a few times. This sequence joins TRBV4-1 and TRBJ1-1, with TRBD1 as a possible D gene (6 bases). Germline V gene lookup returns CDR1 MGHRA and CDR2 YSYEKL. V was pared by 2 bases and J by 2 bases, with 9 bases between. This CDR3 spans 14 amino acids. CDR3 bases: TGCGCCAGCAGCCAACTGGACAGCAACACTGAAGCTTTCTTT. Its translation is CASSQLDSNTEAFF.

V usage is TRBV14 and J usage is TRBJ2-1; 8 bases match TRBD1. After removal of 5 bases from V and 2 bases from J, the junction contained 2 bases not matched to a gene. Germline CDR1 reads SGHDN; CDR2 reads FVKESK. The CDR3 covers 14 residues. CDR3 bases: TGTGCCAGCAGCACGGACAGGGCCTACAATGAGCAGTTCTTC. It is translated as CASSTDRAYNEQFF.

The CDR3 loop is CASSFRGQGYGYTF. The CDR3, as DNA: TGTGCCAGCAGTTTCCGAGGACAGGGGTATGGCTACACCTTC. The chain carries TRBV12-3 or TRBV12-4 and TRBJ1-2; 9 positions agree with TRBD1. CDR3 length: 14 amino acids. V lost 3 bases to trimming and J lost 5 bases; unmatched junction nucleotides: 4.

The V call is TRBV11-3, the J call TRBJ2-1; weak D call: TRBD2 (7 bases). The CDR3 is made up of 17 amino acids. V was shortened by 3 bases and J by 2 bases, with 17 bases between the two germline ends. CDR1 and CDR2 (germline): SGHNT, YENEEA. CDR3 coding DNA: TGTGCCAGCAGCTTTTCCCCGGCGGGGGCTCCCTACAATGAGCAGTTCTTC. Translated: CASSFSPAGAPYNEQFF.

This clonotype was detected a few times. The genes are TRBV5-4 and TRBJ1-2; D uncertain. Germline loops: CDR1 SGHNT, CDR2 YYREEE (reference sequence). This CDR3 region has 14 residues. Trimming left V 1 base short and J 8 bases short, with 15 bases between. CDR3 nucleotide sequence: TGTGCCAGCAGCTTGTATGGGAGGACGGAAGGCTACACCTTC. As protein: CASSLYGRTEGYTF. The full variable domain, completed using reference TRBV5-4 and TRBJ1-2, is ETGVTQSPTHLIKTRGQQVTLRCSSQSGHNTVSWYQQALGQGPQFIFQYYREEENGRGNFPPRFSGLQFPNYSSELNVNALELDDSALYLCASSLYGRTEGYTFGSGTRLTVV.

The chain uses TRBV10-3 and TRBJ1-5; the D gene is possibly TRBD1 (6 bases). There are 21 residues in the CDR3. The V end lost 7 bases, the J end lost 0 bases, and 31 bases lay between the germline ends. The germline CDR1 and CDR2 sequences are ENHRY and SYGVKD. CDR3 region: CAITSIRDIHLSGDSNQPQHF. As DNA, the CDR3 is TGTGCCATCACTTCTATCCGGGACATCCATTTGTCGGGGGATAGCAATCAGCCCCAGCATTTT.

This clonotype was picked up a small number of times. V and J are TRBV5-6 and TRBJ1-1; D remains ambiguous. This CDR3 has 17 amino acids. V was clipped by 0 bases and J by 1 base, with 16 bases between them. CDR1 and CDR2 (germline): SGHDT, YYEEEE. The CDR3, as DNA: TGTGCCAGCAGCTTGGCCGGAATTATCAGTACGAACACTGAAGCTTTCTTT. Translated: CASSLAGIISTNTEAFF.

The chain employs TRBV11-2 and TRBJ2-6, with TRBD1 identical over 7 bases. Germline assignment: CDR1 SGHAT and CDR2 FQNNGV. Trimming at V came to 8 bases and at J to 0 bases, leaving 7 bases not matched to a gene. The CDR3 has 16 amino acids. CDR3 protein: CASGQDLFSGANVLTF. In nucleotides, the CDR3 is TGTGCCAGCGGACAGGACTTGTTCTCTGGGGCCAACGTCCTGACTTTC.

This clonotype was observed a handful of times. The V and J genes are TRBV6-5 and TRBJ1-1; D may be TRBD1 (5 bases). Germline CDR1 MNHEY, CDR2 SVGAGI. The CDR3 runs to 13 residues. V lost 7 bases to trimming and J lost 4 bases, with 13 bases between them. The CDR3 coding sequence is TGTGCCAGCACCCCGGGGGAGAGCACTGAAGCTTTCTTT. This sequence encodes CASTPGESTEAFF.

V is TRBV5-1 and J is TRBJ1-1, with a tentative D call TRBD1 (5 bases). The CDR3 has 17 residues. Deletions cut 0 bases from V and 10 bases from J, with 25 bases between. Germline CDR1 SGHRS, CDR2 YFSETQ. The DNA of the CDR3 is TGCGCCAGCAGCTTGGCGGGGGGAGTGCGTCTGACTCGGGGAGCTTTCTTT. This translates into CASSLAGGVRLTRGAFF.

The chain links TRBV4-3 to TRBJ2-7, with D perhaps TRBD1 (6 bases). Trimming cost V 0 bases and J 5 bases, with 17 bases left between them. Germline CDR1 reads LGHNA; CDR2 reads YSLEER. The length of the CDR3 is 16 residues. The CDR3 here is CASSQEVGALGDEQYF. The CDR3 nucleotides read TGCGCCAGCAGCCAAGAAGTGGGGGCCCTAGGGGACGAGCAGTACTTC.

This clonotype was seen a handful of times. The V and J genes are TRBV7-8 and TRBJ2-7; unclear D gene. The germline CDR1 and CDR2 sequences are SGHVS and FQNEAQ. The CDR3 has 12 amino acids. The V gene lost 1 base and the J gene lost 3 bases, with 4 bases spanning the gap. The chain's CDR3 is CASSLDLYEQYF. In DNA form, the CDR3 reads TGTGCCAGCAGCTTAGATCTCTACGAGCAGTACTTC.

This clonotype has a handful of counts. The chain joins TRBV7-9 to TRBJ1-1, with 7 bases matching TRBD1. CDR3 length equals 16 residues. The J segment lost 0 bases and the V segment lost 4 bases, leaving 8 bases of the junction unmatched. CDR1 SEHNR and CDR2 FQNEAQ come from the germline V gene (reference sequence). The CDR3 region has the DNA TGTGCCAGCAGCTCAACAGGGGACCCCCTGAACACTGAAGCTTTCTTT. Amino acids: CASSSTGDPLNTEAFF.

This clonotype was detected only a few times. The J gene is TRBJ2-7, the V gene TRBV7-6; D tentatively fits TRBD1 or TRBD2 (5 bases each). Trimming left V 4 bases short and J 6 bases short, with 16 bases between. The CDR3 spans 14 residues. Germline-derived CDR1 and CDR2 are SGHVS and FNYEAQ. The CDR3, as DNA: TGTGCCAGCAGCTCCGGGACGGGGCCCTCCGAGCAGTACTTC. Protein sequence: CASSSGTGPSEQYF.

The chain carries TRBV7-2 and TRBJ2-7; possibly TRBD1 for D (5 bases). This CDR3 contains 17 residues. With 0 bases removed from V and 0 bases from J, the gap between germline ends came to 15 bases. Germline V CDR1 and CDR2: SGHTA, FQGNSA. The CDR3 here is CASSLAPQGLGSYEQYF. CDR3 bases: TGTGCCAGCAGCTTAGCCCCCCAGGGCCTCGGCTCCTACGAGCAGTACTTC. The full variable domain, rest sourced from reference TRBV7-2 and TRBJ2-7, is GAGVSQSPSNKVTEKGKDVELRCDPISGHTALYWYRQSLGQGLEFLIYFQGNSAPDKSGLPSDRFSAERTGGSVSTLTIQRTQQEDSAVYLCASSLAPQGLGSYEQYFGPGTRLTVT.

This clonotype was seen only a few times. The CDR3 coding sequence is TGTGCCAGCAGTGAATTGGTAGGGGTGAGCACAGATACGCAGTATTTT. Protein sequence: CASSELVGVSTDTQYF. The rearrangement uses TRBV6-1 and TRBJ2-3; perhaps TRBD1 as D (5 bases). Trimming took 2 bases from V and 0 from J, leaving 12 bases between them. CDR1 and CDR2 (germline): MNHNS, SASEGT. The CDR3 is made up of 16 amino acids.

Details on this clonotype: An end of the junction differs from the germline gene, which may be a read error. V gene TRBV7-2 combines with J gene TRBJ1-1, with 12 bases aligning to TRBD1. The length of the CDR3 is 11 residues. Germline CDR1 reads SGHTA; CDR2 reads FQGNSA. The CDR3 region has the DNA TGTGCCAGCAGCGGGGGACAGGGGGCAATCTTT. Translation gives CASSGGQGAIF.

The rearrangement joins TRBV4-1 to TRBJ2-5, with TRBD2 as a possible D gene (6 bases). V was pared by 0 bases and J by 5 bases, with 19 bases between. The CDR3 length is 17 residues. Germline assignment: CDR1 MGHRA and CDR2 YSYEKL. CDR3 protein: CASSQDPRGKGEETQYF. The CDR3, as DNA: TGCGCCAGCAGCCAAGATCCTCGGGGGAAAGGAGAGGAGACCCAGTACTTC.

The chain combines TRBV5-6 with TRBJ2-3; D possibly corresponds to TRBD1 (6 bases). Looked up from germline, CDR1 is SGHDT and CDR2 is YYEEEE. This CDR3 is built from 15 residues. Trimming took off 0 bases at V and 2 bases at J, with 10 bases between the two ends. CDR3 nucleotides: TGTGCCAGCAGCTTGGAAACAGGGTACACAGATACGCAGTATTTT. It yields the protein CASSLETGYTDTQYF.

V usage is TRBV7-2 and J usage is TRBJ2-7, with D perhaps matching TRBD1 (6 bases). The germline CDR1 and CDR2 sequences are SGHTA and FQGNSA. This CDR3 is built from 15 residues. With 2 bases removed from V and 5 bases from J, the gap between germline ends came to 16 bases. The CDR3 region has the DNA TGTGCCAGCAGCTTACAGCGAACCCGACAGGACGAGCAGTACTTC. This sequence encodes CASSLQRTRQDEQYF.

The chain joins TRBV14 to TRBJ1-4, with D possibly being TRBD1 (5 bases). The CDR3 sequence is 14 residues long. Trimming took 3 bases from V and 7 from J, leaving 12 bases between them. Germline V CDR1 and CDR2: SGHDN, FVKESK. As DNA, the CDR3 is TGTGCCAGCAGCCAGGGAGGGGCCGTTGAAAAACTGTTTTTT. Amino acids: CASSQGGAVEKLFF.

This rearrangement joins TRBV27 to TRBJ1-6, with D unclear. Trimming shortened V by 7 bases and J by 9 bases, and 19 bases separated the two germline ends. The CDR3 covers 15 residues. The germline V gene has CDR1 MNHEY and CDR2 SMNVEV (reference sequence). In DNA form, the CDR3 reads TGTGCCAGCACCCTGACCGGGCCTCTGGTTTCACCCCTCCACTTT. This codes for CASTLTGPLVSPLHF.